The 15 T cell receptor beta chains below all came from one sample that was sequenced in a study of shared clonotypes between healthy human individuals. This table comes from immunoSEQ multiplex PCR, and its TCRdb copy is limited to in-frame clones, with some not included. This table holds approximately 500,000 clones, about 96% found once. Sequencing was carried out using naive CD4+ T cells sorted from blood. Subset given: CD45RA+ positively selected. The receptors were sampled from a woman aged 30 to 39 in good health.

J is TRBJ2-5 and V is TRBV10-2; TRBD2 agrees at 8 bases. The CDR3 has 14 amino acids. The germline V gene encodes CDR1 WSHSY and CDR2 SAAADI. V gave up 7 bases and J gave up 3 bases; unmatched junction bases: 7. The CDR3 loop reads CASIKLAEKETQYF. The CDR3 DNA sequence: TGCGCCAGCATCAAACTAGCGGAAAAAGAGACCCAGTACTTC.

The rearrangement links TRBV28 to TRBJ2-7; unclear D gene. The V gene's germline CDR1 is MDHEN and CDR2 SYDVKM. Trimming shortened V by 2 bases and J by 4 bases, and 6 bases separated the two germline ends. This CDR3 has 12 residues. CDR3 residues: CASSLGLYEQYF. CDR3 nucleotide sequence: TGTGCCAGCAGTTTAGGATTGTACGAGCAGTACTTC.

The V and J genes are TRBV5-6 and TRBJ2-1, with D uncertain. Germline V lookup: CDR1 SGHDT, CDR2 YYEEEE. Trimming took 3 bases from V and 7 from J, leaving 8 bases between them. This CDR3 has 12 amino acids. The CDR3 sequence: CASSSTPNEQFF. The CDR3 nucleotides are TGTGCCAGCAGCTCGACCCCAAATGAGCAGTTCTTC. Full variable domain (missing parts from reference TRBV5-6 and TRBJ2-1): DAGVTQSPTHLIKTRGQQVTLRCSPKSGHDTVSWYQQALGQGPQFIFQYYEEEERQRGNFPDRFSGHQFPNYSSELNVNALLLGDSALYLCASSSTPNEQFFGPGTRLTVL.

The V and J genes are TRBV2 and TRBJ1-1; 12 bases line up with TRBD1. With 6 bases clipped from V and 5 bases from J, the junction kept 4 bases outside the gene matches. Germline CDR1 and CDR2: SNHLY and FYNNEI. The CDR3 has 14 amino acids. CDR3 residues: CASRGQGAWTEAFF. CDR3 DNA sequence: TGTGCCAGCAGGGGACAGGGGGCATGGACTGAAGCTTTCTTT.

CDR3 coding DNA: TGTGCCGCACTCTTCGGGTCCCAATTCCGCTACGAGCAGTACTTC. This gives the protein CAALFGSQFRYEQYF. This chain connects TRBV15 to TRBJ2-7; D not certain. With 11 bases removed from V and 3 bases from J, the gap between germline ends came to 23 bases. The CDR3 extends over 15 amino acids. From germline, CDR1 is LNHNV and CDR2 YYDKDF (reference sequence).

The chain combines TRBV5-1 with TRBJ2-5, with 13 bases aligning to TRBD2. The end of the DNA is better explained by TRBJ2-7, so the J call may be wrong. Germline CDR1 and CDR2: SGHRS and YFSETQ. The CDR3 consists of 15 residues. In nucleotides, the CDR3 is TGCGCCAGCAGCTCAGGACTAGCGGGGGCCTACGAGCAGTACTTC. Its protein product is CASSSGLAGAYEQYF.

V gene TRBV5-4 combines with J gene TRBJ1-3; D remains unclear. Germline V gives CDR1 SGHNT, CDR2 YYREEE (reference sequence). The V gene lost 4 bases and the J gene lost 1 base, with 9 bases spanning the gap. The CDR3 runs 14 residues. DNA of the CDR3: TGTGCCAGCAGCCTTCCGGGATCTGGAAACACCATATATTTT. Residues: CASSLPGSGNTIYF.

The CDR3 loop is CASSPFWASGDTGELFF. The CDR3 coding sequence is TGTGCCAGTTCCCCTTTTTGGGCTAGCGGAGACACCGGGGAGCTGTTTTTT. The chain employs TRBV19 and TRBJ2-2; 7 bases are a match to TRBD2. V shed 8 bases and J 3 bases; nucleotides not matched to a gene: 15. CDR1 LNHDA and CDR2 SQIVND come from the germline V gene (reference sequence). The CDR3 is 17 amino acids.

The chain recombines TRBV27 with TRBJ2-5; D is unresolved. The CDR3 runs to 14 residues. Between the trimmed V and J ends, which lost 1 base and 1 base, there was a span of 7 bases. CDR1 is MNHEY and CDR2 is SMNVEV in the germline V gene (reference sequence). The DNA for the CDR3 is TGTGCCAGCAGTTTATTTGGGGTCCAAGAGACCCAGTACTTC. Its protein is CASSLFGVQETQYF.

DNA for the CDR3: TGTGCCAGCAGTGGATACGGAGGGTTAAAAGAGACCCAGTACTTC. Its protein is CASSGYGGLKETQYF. The chain is built from TRBV28 and TRBJ2-5; tentatively, D is TRBD2 (6 bases). CDR1 and CDR2 from the germline V gene are MDHEN and SYDVKM. The CDR3 is 15 amino acids. Between the trimmed V and J ends, which lost 5 bases and 3 bases, there was a span of 16 bases.

This rearrangement joins TRBV27 to TRBJ2-4; weak D call: TRBD1 (6 bases). Trimming left V 10 bases short and J 3 bases short, with 19 bases between. The germline V gene encodes CDR1 MNHEY and CDR2 SMNVEV (reference sequence). The CDR3 has 15 amino acids. The CDR3 reads CATSAPEGGKNIQYF. The DNA of the CDR3 is TGTGCCACCTCCGCGCCGGAAGGGGGCAAAAACATTCAGTACTTC.

The chain joins TRBV7-6 to TRBJ2-1; the match to TRBD1 covers 10 bases. V shed 3 bases and J 3 bases; nucleotides not matched to a gene: 2. There are 15 residues in the CDR3. Per the germline V gene, CDR1 is SGHVS and CDR2 is FNYEAQ. The CDR3 loop is CASSFGQGGYNEQFF. CDR3 DNA sequence: TGTGCCAGCAGCTTTGGACAGGGGGGCTACAATGAGCAGTTCTTC.

This clone was recorded only once. The rearrangement uses TRBV9 and TRBJ1-2; D unresolved. Trimming took off 4 bases at V and 9 bases at J, with 10 bases between the two ends. CDR1 and CDR2 from the germline V gene are SGDLS and YYNGEE. There are 11 residues in the CDR3. The CDR3 reads CASSFGERYTF. The CDR3 DNA reads TGTGCCAGCAGCTTTGGAGAGCGCTACACCTTC.

With regard to this clone: Within the sample, other DNA sequences also encode this same CDR3. CDR3 DNA sequence: TGCGCCAGCAGCCAATTAGCAGATACGCAGTATTTT. Its translation: CASSQLADTQYF. V is TRBV4-1 and J is TRBJ2-3; no firm D call. From germline, CDR1 is MGHRA and CDR2 YSYEKL. Trimming stripped 2 bases from V and 4 bases from J, with 4 bases between. The CDR3 is 12 amino acids.

The rearrangement joins TRBV7-9 to TRBJ1-2; maybe TRBD1 (6 bases). The length of the CDR3 is 12 residues. The V and J ends lost 6 bases and 4 bases respectively, with 9 bases between them. The germline gives CDR1 SEHNR, CDR2 FQNEAQ (reference sequence). CDR3 protein: CASSLDSYGYTF. The CDR3 DNA reads as TGTGCCAGCAGTTTGGACAGCTATGGCTACACCTTC.